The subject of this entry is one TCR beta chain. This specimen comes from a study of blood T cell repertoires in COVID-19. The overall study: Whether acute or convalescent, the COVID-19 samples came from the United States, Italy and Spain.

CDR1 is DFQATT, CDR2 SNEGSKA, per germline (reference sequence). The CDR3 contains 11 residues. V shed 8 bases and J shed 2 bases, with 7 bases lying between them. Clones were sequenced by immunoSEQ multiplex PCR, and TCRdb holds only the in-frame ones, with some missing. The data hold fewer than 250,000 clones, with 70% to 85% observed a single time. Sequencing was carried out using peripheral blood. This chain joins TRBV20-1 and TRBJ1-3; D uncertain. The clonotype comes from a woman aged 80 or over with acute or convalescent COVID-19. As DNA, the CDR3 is TGCAGTTGCGGAACTGGAAACACCATATATTTT. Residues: CSCGTGNTIYF.